The clone carrying this T cell receptor (beta chain) has only a few counts. Its specificity is not known. The sequenced template was cDNA made from the entire isolated RNA. The assay was immunoSEQ multiplex PCR, and TCRdb's table has in-frame clones only and misses some. The sample holds roughly 150,000 clones, 9% seen once. CD4+ cells of the naive, central memory, regulatory and stem cell-like memory types were sorted via CD45RO/CCR7/CD25/CD127/CD95/CD27. CDR3 length equals 14 residues. The germline CDR1 and CDR2 sequences are SEHNR and FQNEAQ (reference sequence). The germline V and J ends were trimmed by 1 base and 8 bases, with 14 bases remaining between them. The sample belongs to a study of beta chain features in type 1 diabetes. Overall study results and limits: It was among patients, rather than healthy donors, that naive, central memory and Treg TCRB repertoires appeared more similar. PCR might favor shorter templates, equally in patients and controls. For Type 1 diabetes patients, all four CD4+ subsets carried TCRB CDR3s that were moderately but significantly shorter. When VDJ junctions were examined, type 1 diabetes patients showed fewer insertions and more deletions.

Sequencing input: central memory CD4+ T cells from blood. This chain connects TRBV7-9 to TRBJ1-2; D is ambiguous. The sequence derives from a woman in her thirties with type 1 diabetes. In nucleotides, the CDR3 is TGTGCCAGCAGCTTAGTAGCGTCAAACCGGGGCTACACCTTC. It specifies CASSLVASNRGYTF.